This passage covers 23 T cell receptor beta chains from one sample sequenced in a study of blood T cell repertoires in COVID-19. The protocol was immunoSEQ multiplex PCR, while the TCRdb copy is restricted to in-frame clones and leaves out a portion. The table records about 78,000 clones, 86% of them present only once. The sequencing input was peripheral blood. These receptors were collected from a man over 45 with active or convalescent COVID-19.

The rearrangement uses TRBV28 and TRBJ2-3, with D possibly being TRBD2 (7 bases). V dropped 8 bases and J dropped 5 bases, with 23 bases sitting between them. Looked up from germline, CDR1 is MDHEN and CDR2 is SYDVKM. This CDR3 spans 16 amino acids. The CDR3 DNA sequence: TGTGCCAGCGTTGGGAGGGCGGGGGCCAGGGAAGATACGCAGTATTTT. The encoded protein is CASVGRAGAREDTQYF.

This clone was picked up one time. The chain uses TRBV18 and TRBJ1-2; the D gene is possibly TRBD1 (6 bases). Trimming shortened V by 3 bases and J by 3 bases, and 11 bases separated the two germline ends. The CDR3 has 14 amino acids. Germline values: CDR1 KGHSH, CDR2 LQKENI. CDR3 nucleotide sequence: TGTGCCAGCTCACCCGGACAGATGTACTATGGCTACACCTTC. Translated, it gives CASSPGQMYYGYTF.

Written as DNA, the CDR3 is TGTGCCAGCAGCTTTCTCGGACAGGGAGACTATGGCTACACCTTC. Translated: CASSFLGQGDYGYTF. The chain carries TRBV9 and TRBJ1-2; 8 positions agree with TRBD1. Trimming removed 4 bases from V and 3 bases from J; junction bases left unmatched: 8. Germline V CDR1 and CDR2: SGDLS, YYNGEE. The CDR3 runs 15 residues. Using reference TRBV9 and TRBJ1-2 for the parts outside the CDR3, the full variable domain is DSGVTQTPKHLITATGQRVTLRCSPRSGDLSVYWYQQSLDQGLQFLIQYYNGEERAKGNILERFSAQQFPDLHSELNLSSLELGDSALYFCASSFLGQGDYGYTFGSGTRLTVV.

The chain employs TRBV7-7 and TRBJ2-2; 9 bases match TRBD2. CDR3 length: 16 residues. Trimming took 1 base from V and 2 from J; bases not matched to a gene: 2. Germline V gives CDR1 SSHAT, CDR2 FNYEAQ (reference sequence). The CDR3 bases are TGTGCCAGCAGCTTAGAAGCGGGGGGAAACACCGGGGAGCTGTTTTTT. Residues: CASSLEAGGNTGELFF.

The rearrangement links TRBV2 to TRBJ1-1, with 10 bases lining up with TRBD1. This CDR3 contains 14 residues. Germline values: CDR1 SNHLY, CDR2 FYNNEI. V lost 6 bases, J lost 11 bases, and 12 bases stayed unmatched. Here the CDR3 DNA reads TGTGCCAGCAGGGTAACAAGACAGGGGGCCGGGGCTTTCTTT. It translates to CASRVTRQGAGAFF.

This clone was seen just once. V gene TRBV7-6 combines with J gene TRBJ2-2; the D is unclear. CDR1 and CDR2 from the germline V gene are SGHVS and FNYEAQ. Trimming cost V 0 bases and J 7 bases, with 12 bases left between them. The CDR3 spans 15 residues. The CDR3 region is CASSLASPRIGELFF. For the CDR3, the DNA is TGTGCCAGCAGCTTAGCCAGTCCGAGGATCGGGGAGCTGTTTTTT.

A note on this clone: A read error may produce the germline difference seen at one junction end. The chain has TRBV19 and TRBJ2-1; 11 bases line up with TRBD2. The CDR3 is 15 amino acids. Germline lookup yields CDR1 LNHDA and CDR2 SQIVND (reference sequence). CDR3 sequence (DNA): TGTGCCAGTAGTATGTCTAGCGGGGGGTACAGTGAGCAGTTCTTC. It yields the protein CASSMSSGGYSEQFF.

The gene calls are TRBV14 and TRBJ2-3; 16 bases match TRBD2. V lost 6 bases, J lost 4 bases, and 10 bases stayed unmatched. There are 18 residues in the CDR3. Germline values: CDR1 SGHDN, CDR2 FVKESK. DNA for the CDR3: TGTGCCAGCAGACACGGGACTAGCGGGGGGGCCGGGGCAGATACGCAGTATTTT. Translated, it gives CASRHGTSGGAGADTQYF. Together with reference TRBV14 and TRBJ2-3, the CDR3 gives the full variable domain: EAGVTQFPSHSVIEKGQTVTLRCDPISGHDNLYWYRRVMGKEIKFLLHFVKESKQDESGMPNNRFLAERTGGTYSTLKVQPAELEDSGVYFCASRHGTSGGAGADTQYFGPGTRLTVL.

The chain combines TRBV19 with TRBJ1-4; TRBD1 is a possible D gene (6 bases). The CDR3 runs 15 residues. V was trimmed by 7 bases and J by 8 bases, leaving 20 bases between them. Germline CDR1 and CDR2: LNHDA and SQIVND (reference sequence). CDR3 loop: CASTDSGAAGEKLFF. The CDR3 bases are TGTGCCAGTACCGACTCAGGGGCCGCTGGGGAAAAACTGTTTTTT.

This chain uses TRBV5-6 with TRBJ2-3, with 8 bases identical to TRBD1. Trimming removed 4 bases from V and 6 bases from J; junction bases left unmatched: 10. The CDR3 is 15 residues long. Germline CDR1 is SGHDT and CDR2 is YYEEEE. The CDR3 region has the DNA TGTGCCAGCAGCAAGCAGACAGGGGTGGTCGATACGCAGTATTTT. Protein: CASSKQTGVVDTQYF.

The chain joins TRBV7-9 to TRBJ2-7, with D unclear. CDR1 is SEHNR and CDR2 is FQNEAQ in the germline V gene (reference sequence). V dropped 6 bases and J dropped 3 bases, with 9 bases sitting between them. This CDR3 is 12 amino acids long. The CDR3 DNA is TGTGCCAGCAGTTTCCAGAACTACGAGCAGTACGTC. Translation gives CASSFQNYEQYV.

CDR3 nucleotide sequence: TGTGCCAGCAGCCCCGACAGGGGCCAATACAATGAGCAGTTCTTC. Protein product: CASSPDRGQYNEQFF. The chain uses TRBV7-8 and TRBJ2-1, with 8 nucleotides matching TRBD1. Germline values: CDR1 SGHVS, CDR2 FQNEAQ. This CDR3 contains 15 residues. The junction had 7 bases not matched to a gene; V was cut back by 5 bases and J by 4 bases.

The chain carries TRBV7-9 and TRBJ2-5; no clear D. The V end was cut by 1 base, the J end by 1 base, with 7 bases between. This CDR3 region has 14 residues. Germline V lookup: CDR1 SEHNR, CDR2 FQNEAQ (reference sequence). CDR3: CASSLGSGQETQYF. In DNA, the CDR3 is TGTGCCAGCAGCTTAGGTAGTGGCCAAGAGACCCAGTACTTC.

This clone occurred a few times. The V call is TRBV7-2, the J call TRBJ1-5; D not resolved. Per germline, CDR1 SGHTA and CDR2 FQGNSA. V was shortened by 1 base and J by 0 bases, with 7 bases between the two germline ends. CDR3 length: 15 amino acids. The CDR3 spells CASSLGGYSNQPQHF. CDR3 sequence (DNA): TGTGCCAGCAGCTTAGGAGGGTATAGCAATCAGCCCCAGCATTTT. Full variable domain (remainder filled in from reference TRBV7-2 and TRBJ1-5): GAGVSQSPSNKVTEKGKDVELRCDPISGHTALYWYRQSLGQGLEFLIYFQGNSAPDKSGLPSDRFSAERTGGSVSTLTIQRTQQEDSAVYLCASSLGGYSNQPQHFGDGTRLSIL.

The V call is TRBV18, the J call TRBJ2-1, with 10 bases identical to TRBD2. Germline CDR1 reads KGHSH; CDR2 reads LQKENI. V shed 0 bases, J shed 5 bases, and the junction held 4 bases outside the gene matches. CDR3 length: 16 residues. The CDR3 protein is CASSPPSGGINNEQFF. In DNA, the CDR3 is TGTGCCAGCTCACCACCTAGCGGGGGGATAAACAATGAGCAGTTCTTC.

This rearrangement joins TRBV19 to TRBJ1-5; 7 bases are a match to TRBD1. The CDR3 is 14 amino acids. Germline lookup yields CDR1 LNHDA and CDR2 SQIVND (reference sequence). V shed 3 bases, J shed 2 bases, and the junction held 1 base outside the gene matches. The CDR3 DNA is TGTGCCAGTAGTATGGGGACAGGCAATCAGCCCCAGCATTTT. This sequence encodes CASSMGTGNQPQHF.

The gene calls are TRBV7-9 and TRBJ2-2, with D perhaps matching TRBD1 (6 bases). The CDR3 length is 17 residues. CDR1 is SEHNR and CDR2 is FQNEAQ in the germline V gene (reference sequence). Deletions cut 1 base from V and 1 base from J, with 13 bases between. For the CDR3, the DNA is TGTGCCAGCAGCTTAGACACACAGGGTTGGAACACCGGGGAGCTGTTTTTT. As protein: CASSLDTQGWNTGELFF.

This clone has a single count. This sequence joins TRBV7-9 and TRBJ1-4; the D is unclear. Per the germline V gene, CDR1 is SEHNR and CDR2 is FQNEAQ (reference sequence). This CDR3 is built from 13 residues. This CDR3 reads CAIPGVSNEKLFF. The DNA for the CDR3 is TGTGCGATCCCCGGGGTTTCTAATGAAAAACTGTTTTTT. Based on the CDR3 plus reference TRBV7-9 and TRBJ1-4, the full variable domain is DTGVSQNPRHKITKRGQNVTFRCDPISEHNRLYWYRQTLGQGPEFLTYFQNEAQLEKSRLLSDRFSAERPKGSFSTLEIQRTEQGDSAMYLCAIPGVSNEKLFFGSGTQLSVL.

The rearrangement links TRBV12-3 or TRBV12-4 to TRBJ1-1, with 7 bases aligning to TRBD1. This CDR3 is 12 amino acids long. With 5 bases clipped from V and 8 bases from J, the junction kept 5 bases outside the gene matches. CDR3 in amino acids: CASSTGAGEAFF. The CDR3 nucleotides read TGTGCCAGCAGTACAGGGGCCGGGGAAGCTTTCTTT.

V is TRBV6-5 and J is TRBJ1-4; D ambiguous. The CDR3 is 13 amino acids. The V and J ends lost 4 bases and 4 bases respectively, with 7 bases between them. Germline V gives CDR1 MNHEY, CDR2 SVGAGI. CDR3 residues: CASSSMSNEKLFF. The CDR3 nucleotides are TGTGCCAGCAGTTCGATGAGTAATGAAAAACTGTTTTTT.

The rearrangement uses TRBV19 and TRBJ2-5; 9 nucleotides agree with TRBD1. The CDR3 extends over 16 amino acids. The germline CDR1 and CDR2 sequences are LNHDA and SQIVND (reference sequence). V lost 3 bases and J lost 6; bases outside the gene matches: 11. The CDR3 loop reads CASSMRGTGMIKTQYF. The CDR3 DNA follows: TGTGCCAGTAGTATGAGAGGGACAGGGATGATAAAGACCCAGTACTTC.

V is TRBV13 and J is TRBJ2-3; 9 bases are shared with TRBD2. The CDR3 covers 15 residues. V lost 6 bases to trimming and J lost 2 bases; unmatched junction nucleotides: 6. CDR1 is PRHDT, CDR2 FYEKMQ, per germline (reference sequence). As DNA, the CDR3 is TGTGCCAGCAGAAAAGGCGGGGGGGTCACAGATACGCAGTATTTT. Encoded protein: CASRKGGGVTDTQYF.

V gene TRBV6-1 combines with J gene TRBJ2-7; maybe TRBD1 (6 bases). CDR1 is MNHNS and CDR2 is SASEGT in the germline V gene. V was cut by 3 bases and J by 4 bases, with 19 bases left in between. This CDR3 has 16 residues. This CDR3 reads CASSDATDRSHYEQYF. The CDR3 DNA reads as TGTGCCAGCAGTGACGCGACGGACAGAAGTCATTACGAGCAGTACTTC.